These T cell receptor beta chains were read from a single sample in a study of blood T cells in healthy people across ages. MiXCR, applied by TCRdb to the 5' RACE reads, yields one record per CDR3 protein. The data hold approximately 800,000 distinct CDR3 sequences, with approximately 53% observed a single time. Sequenced input: blood. The receptors originated from a man in his forties in good health. The CDR3 runs from the conserved cysteine through the conserved F or W. The order of the fields is CDR3 protein, V gene, D gene, CDR3 length, J gene. The D gene is left open where the match is weak.

cdr3_aa: CASSSGTVMYSGANVLTF
v_call: TRBV7-9
d_call: TRBD1
cdr3_length: 18
j_call: TRBJ2-6

cdr3_aa: CASSEIRLTGSTDTQYF
v_call: TRBV11-3
d_call: .
cdr3_length: 17
j_call: TRBJ2-3

cdr3_aa: CASMGEGTAVNTEAFF
v_call: TRBV27
d_call: TRBD1
cdr3_length: 16
j_call: TRBJ1-1

cdr3_aa: CASSSNRASGPYNEQYF
v_call: TRBV6-1
d_call: TRBD2
cdr3_length: 17
j_call: .

cdr3_aa: CASSSGLAGVGITQYF
v_call: TRBV7-2
d_call: TRBD2
cdr3_length: 16
j_call: TRBJ2-3

cdr3_aa: CASSPQGQGREKLFF
v_call: TRBV11-2
d_call: TRBD1
cdr3_length: 15
j_call: TRBJ1-4

cdr3_aa: CASSYSVTGTSMYGQYF
v_call: TRBV6-5
d_call: TRBD2
cdr3_length: 17
j_call: TRBJ2-7

cdr3_aa: CASSYRNLPYEQYF
v_call: TRBV27
d_call: .
cdr3_length: 14
j_call: TRBJ2-7

cdr3_aa: CASSQGFGGGNEQFF
v_call: TRBV4-3
d_call: .
cdr3_length: 15
j_call: TRBJ2-1

cdr3_aa: CASSEERRETQYF
v_call: TRBV2
d_call: .
cdr3_length: 13
j_call: .

cdr3_aa: CASSLATGGGEKLFF
v_call: TRBV5-1
d_call: .
cdr3_length: 15
j_call: TRBJ1-4

cdr3_aa: CASSGDSQKRESSYEQYF
v_call: TRBV7-9
d_call: .
cdr3_length: 18
j_call: TRBJ2-7

cdr3_aa: CASQRRGGLDTQYF
v_call: TRBV27
d_call: .
cdr3_length: 14
j_call: TRBJ2-3

cdr3_aa: CASSVPGSNEQFF
v_call: TRBV9
d_call: .
cdr3_length: 13
j_call: TRBJ2-1

cdr3_aa: CSARAVVGGETQYF
v_call: TRBV20-1
d_call: TRBD2
cdr3_length: 14
j_call: TRBJ2-5

cdr3_aa: CASSPDRTSGTFGGDTDTQYF
v_call: TRBV18
d_call: TRBD2
cdr3_length: 21
j_call: TRBJ2-3

cdr3_aa: CSVDWVSDTYNEQFF
v_call: TRBV29-1
d_call: .
cdr3_length: 15
j_call: TRBJ2-1

cdr3_aa: CSVGGQGVNEQYF
v_call: TRBV29-1
d_call: TRBD1
cdr3_length: 13
j_call: TRBJ2-7

cdr3_aa: CASSVSPDRINQPQHF
v_call: TRBV9
d_call: TRBD1
cdr3_length: 16
j_call: TRBJ1-5

cdr3_aa: CASSVSAGLPTYEQYF
v_call: TRBV2
d_call: .
cdr3_length: 16
j_call: TRBJ2-7

cdr3_aa: CASSLEAGALNEQFF
v_call: TRBV12-3/TRBV12-4
d_call: TRBD2
cdr3_length: 15
j_call: TRBJ2-1

cdr3_aa: CASYSGTRTDTQYF
v_call: TRBV7-9
d_call: .
cdr3_length: 14
j_call: TRBJ2-3

cdr3_aa: CASNSSIPNYNSPLHF
v_call: TRBV28
d_call: .
cdr3_length: 16
j_call: TRBJ1-6

cdr3_aa: CASKLAGPDNSPLHF
v_call: TRBV5-1
d_call: .
cdr3_length: 15
j_call: TRBJ1-6

cdr3_aa: CASSHVQGYYGYTF
v_call: TRBV3-1
d_call: TRBD1
cdr3_length: 14
j_call: TRBJ1-2

cdr3_aa: CASSQGRDSPLHF
v_call: TRBV4-3
d_call: .
cdr3_length: 13
j_call: TRBJ1-6

cdr3_aa: CASSYENLRAPGTPDIYEQYF
v_call: TRBV6-2/TRBV6-3
d_call: .
cdr3_length: 21
j_call: .

cdr3_aa: CAIRGIEETQYF
v_call: TRBV10-3
d_call: .
cdr3_length: 12
j_call: TRBJ2-5

cdr3_aa: CANSVAGFYNEQFF
v_call: TRBV9
d_call: .
cdr3_length: 14
j_call: TRBJ2-1

cdr3_aa: CASSRDRGLNEQYF
v_call: TRBV7-2
d_call: TRBD1
cdr3_length: 14
j_call: TRBJ2-7

cdr3_aa: CASSVGGIEETQYF
v_call: TRBV9
d_call: .
cdr3_length: 14
j_call: TRBJ2-5

cdr3_aa: CASSLGRQGTNYGYTF
v_call: TRBV5-1
d_call: TRBD1
cdr3_length: 16
j_call: TRBJ1-2

cdr3_aa: CASSLVSAYNEQYF
v_call: TRBV5-1
d_call: .
cdr3_length: 14
j_call: TRBJ2-4

cdr3_aa: CASSPSTGDETQYF
v_call: TRBV6-1
d_call: TRBD1
cdr3_length: 14
j_call: TRBJ2-5

cdr3_aa: CASSLSRPLAGGPSSYNEQFF
v_call: TRBV7-6
d_call: TRBD2
cdr3_length: 21
j_call: TRBJ2-1

cdr3_aa: CASTPGEVYNEQFF
v_call: TRBV7-2
d_call: .
cdr3_length: 14
j_call: TRBJ2-1

cdr3_aa: CASSVGGSGGNEQFF
v_call: TRBV9
d_call: TRBD2
cdr3_length: 15
j_call: TRBJ2-1